This TCR beta chain was recovered during a study of CD8 T cells in Susac syndrome. Peripheral blood CD8+ and CD4+ T cells were profiled by TCR beta sequencing. The multiple sclerosis controls comprised treatment-naive patients whose relapsing-remitting disease was stable or active. The authors reverse transcribed roughly 0.5 to 1 ug RNA with random hexamers. With immunoSEQ multiplex PCR, TCR beta CDR3 was amplified across 54 Vbeta and 13 Jbeta. In TCRdb, the immunoSEQ multiplex PCR reads were re-called with MiXCR into one record per CDR3 protein. The sample holds under 250,000 distinct CDR3 sequences; around 93% are singletons and the top ten take roughly 0.07%. The germline V gene has CDR1 SGHTA and CDR2 FQGNSA. The ends were cut back, 5 bases at V and 7 bases at J, with 15 bases in the middle. The CDR3 contains 14 residues.

Source material: CD4+ T cells from PBMCs. This chain uses TRBV7-2 with TRBJ2-1; D is undetermined. The sequence was collected from a human donor with multiple sclerosis. The CDR3 nucleotides are TGTGCCAGCAGCCCTAATAGTCCGTGGAATGAGCAGTTCTTC. Residues: CASSPNSPWNEQFF. The full variable domain, completed using reference TRBV7-2 and TRBJ2-1, is GAGVSQSPSNKVTEKGKDVELRCDPISGHTALYWYRQSLGQGLEFLIYFQGNSAPDKSGLPSDRFSAERTGGSVSTLTIQRTQQEDSAVYLCASSPNSPWNEQFFGPGTRLTVL.